This passage covers 17 T cell receptor beta chains from one sample sequenced in a study of blood T cell repertoires in COVID-19 (dated by TCRdb to about 2020). Receptor libraries were prepared by the immunoSEQ multiplex PCR assay. This immuneACCESS table, as held by TCRdb, lists in-frame sequences with V and J called but not all clones. Of the missing ones, under half trace to an unresolved V gene in checked studies; the others have no known cause. Within this sample are fewer than 500,000 clones, with 70% to 90% of them counted one time only. Roughly 1.4% of the sample is in the top ten clones. Sequenced input: PBMCs or T cells enriched from blood (not recorded which). These receptors all stem from a man aged 30 to 39 who had recovered from COVID-19.

This clone has only a few counts. The chain uses TRBV9 and TRBJ2-1, with no clear D. CDR3 length: 13 residues. Germline V CDR1 and CDR2: SGDLS, YYNGEE. V was shortened by 4 bases and J by 9 bases, with 14 bases between the two germline ends. CDR3 coding DNA: TGTGCCAGCAGCCCCCAGACTCAGAGTGAGCAGTTCTTC. Encoded protein: CASSPQTQSEQFF.

J is TRBJ2-1 and V is TRBV29-1; 8 bases are a match to TRBD2. This CDR3 is 16 amino acids long. After removal of 6 bases from V and 10 bases from J, the junction contained 20 bases not matched to a gene. The germline V gene encodes CDR1 SQVTM and CDR2 ANQGSEA. The chain's CDR3 is CSVGTGGRTSWPEQFF. The CDR3 bases are TGCAGCGTGGGTACGGGGGGGCGTACCTCCTGGCCCGAGCAGTTCTTC.

Note on this clone: This same CDR3 is encoded by further DNA sequences in the sample. The rearrangement links TRBV11-3 to TRBJ1-3; D gene unclear. The CDR3 is 13 amino acids. CDR1 and CDR2 from the germline V gene are SGHNT and YENEEA. V lost 4 bases and J lost 2, with 6 bases in between. CDR3 coding DNA: TGTGCCAGCAGCTCAGGTCCTGGAAACACCATATATTTT. Its protein product is CASSSGPGNTIYF. Supplemented by reference TRBV11-3 and TRBJ1-3, the full variable domain reads EAGVVQSPRYKIIEKKQPVAFWCNPISGHNTLYWYLQNLGQGPELLIRYENEEAVDDSQLPKDRFSAERLKGVDSTLKIQPAELGDSAVYLCASSSGPGNTIYFGEGSWLTVV.

J is TRBJ2-3 and V is TRBV2, with 7 positions matching TRBD2. Trimming cost V 6 bases and J 2 bases; bases outside gene matches: 11. The germline CDR1 and CDR2 sequences are SNHLY and FYNNEI. CDR3 size: 16 residues. The chain's CDR3 is CASRGRVGAVTDTQYF. CDR3 DNA: TGTGCCAGCAGGGGGAGGGTAGGGGCCGTCACAGATACGCAGTATTTT.

The gene calls are TRBV6-5 and TRBJ1-1; weak D call: TRBD1 (5 bases). The CDR3 is 13 amino acids. Germline lookup yields CDR1 MNHEY and CDR2 SVGAGI. With 8 bases removed from V and 0 bases from J, the gap between germline ends came to 10 bases. The CDR3 nucleotides read TGTGCCAGCGTGGGGCAGATGAACACTGAAGCTTTCTTT. This codes for CASVGQMNTEAFF.

The chain carries TRBV6-5 and TRBJ2-1, with 8 bases identical to TRBD1. Germline V lookup: CDR1 MNHEY, CDR2 SVGAGI. This CDR3 region has 14 residues. With V trimmed by 5 bases and J by 6 bases, 6 bases remained unmatched. The CDR3 region has the DNA TGTGCCAGCAGTCAGGGGGCAGGAGGCAATGAGCAGTTCTTC. Encoded protein: CASSQGAGGNEQFF.

The sample holds one count of this clone. The chain joins TRBV7-9 to TRBJ1-1, with unresolved D. V lost 5 bases and J lost 4, with 8 bases in between. The CDR3 length is 12 residues. CDR1 is SEHNR and CDR2 is FQNEAQ in the germline V gene (reference sequence). Here the CDR3 reads CASSGESTEAFF. CDR3 sequence (DNA): TGTGCCAGCAGCGGAGAGAGCACTGAAGCTTTCTTT.

The V call is TRBV5-1, the J call TRBJ2-3; D not resolved. Trimming took off 4 bases at V and 3 bases at J, with 21 bases between the two ends. The CDR3 sequence is 17 residues long. Germline CDR1 is SGHRS and CDR2 is YFSETQ. CDR3 residues: CASSPLVTLARTDTQYF. As DNA, the CDR3 is TGCGCCAGCAGCCCTTTGGTTACCTTGGCTAGAACAGATACGCAGTATTTT.

The V call is TRBV6-5, the J call TRBJ1-2; 7 positions match TRBD1. Losses at the gene ends were 0 bases for V and 8 bases for J; bases not matched to a gene: 9. The germline V gene encodes CDR1 MNHEY and CDR2 SVGAGI. CDR3 length: 15 amino acids. CDR3 sequence (DNA): TGTGCCAGCAGTTACTCGGGACAGCAGCCGTGGGGCTACACCTTC. Protein sequence: CASSYSGQQPWGYTF.

V usage is TRBV7-9 and J usage is TRBJ2-5, with TRBD1 matching over 11 bases. Per the germline V gene, CDR1 is SEHNR and CDR2 is FQNEAQ (reference sequence). This CDR3 is built from 16 residues. Trimming at V came to 2 bases and at J to 5 bases, leaving 7 bases not matched to a gene. CDR3 bases: TGTGCCAGCAGCTTATTAAGGACAGGGGGCTACGAGACCCAGTACTTC. This codes for CASSLLRTGGYETQYF.

This clone was recorded only once. V gene TRBV10-3 combines with J gene TRBJ2-3, with a weak D call TRBD2 (7 bases). V was pared by 0 bases and J by 0 bases, with 10 bases between. This CDR3 has 16 residues. CDR1 and CDR2 from the germline V gene are ENHRY and SYGVKD. This CDR3 is CAISESTGGSTDTQYF. In DNA form, the CDR3 reads TGTGCCATCAGTGAGTCTACGGGGGGCAGCACAGATACGCAGTATTTT.

The V and J genes are TRBV7-6 and TRBJ2-7; TRBD1 matches at 7 bases. Per the germline V gene, CDR1 is SGHVS and CDR2 is FNYEAQ. This CDR3 region has 12 residues. Losses at the gene ends were 5 bases for V and 6 bases for J; bases not matched to a gene: 4. For the CDR3, the DNA is TGTGCCAGCAGCCCTACAGGGGTCGAGCAGTACTTC. It encodes CASSPTGVEQYF.

The chain joins TRBV20-1 to TRBJ1-2; 7 bases line up with TRBD1. The CDR3 is 11 residues long. J was trimmed by 5 bases and V by 5 bases; bases with no gene match: 2. Germline CDR1 DFQATT, CDR2 SNEGSKA (reference sequence). The CDR3, as DNA: TGCAGTGCTGACAGGGAATATGGCTACACCTTC. It codes for CSADREYGYTF.

The chain couples TRBV6-5 to TRBJ1-1; 11 nucleotides match TRBD1. The V and J ends lost 6 bases and 4 bases, in that order; junction bases with no gene match: 4. Germline CDR1 is MNHEY and CDR2 is SVGAGI. The CDR3 contains 14 residues. The chain's CDR3 is CASRDRGLGTEAFF. The CDR3 DNA reads as TGTGCCAGCAGGGACAGGGGGCTTGGCACTGAAGCTTTCTTT.

This chain joins TRBV6-2 or TRBV6-3 and TRBJ1-1; D perhaps matches TRBD1 (5 bases). Trimming left V 2 bases short and J 7 bases short, with 11 bases between. The CDR3 has 13 amino acids. Germline V gives CDR1 MNHEY, CDR2 SVGEGT. CDR3 DNA sequence: TGTGCCAGCAGTTACGGGGGGATCGGTGAAGCTTTCTTT. Its protein product is CASSYGGIGEAFF.

As concerns this clone: Additional DNA sequences in this sample encode the identical CDR3. This chain connects TRBV4-2 to TRBJ1-2; D may be TRBD1 (5 bases). Deletions cut 0 bases from V and 5 bases from J, with 10 bases between. The length of the CDR3 is 14 residues. Germline CDR1 and CDR2: LGHNA and YNFKEQ. DNA for the CDR3: TGTGCCAGCAGCCAAGATCGGGGGGGATATGGCTACACCTTC. Translating gives CASSQDRGGYGYTF.

This rearrangement joins TRBV19 to TRBJ1-5; D is perhaps TRBD1 (5 bases). Per the germline V gene, CDR1 is LNHDA and CDR2 is SQIVND (reference sequence). This CDR3 region has 16 residues. V was shortened by 3 bases and J by 3 bases, with 15 bases between the two germline ends. The DNA of the CDR3 is TGTGCCAGTAGTATTCGGCAGGGCTCCACCAATCAGCCCCAGCATTTT. Its protein product is CASSIRQGSTNQPQHF.